This TCR beta chain was obtained from a study of blood T cells in healthy people across ages (dated by TCRdb to between 2015 and 2017). Regarding the complete study: In model experiments, roughly one uniquely barcoded TCR beta cDNA molecule per two T cells was captured by template switching. The study measured age-related changes in TCR beta repertoire diversity using deep sequencing normalized with unique cDNA molecular identifiers. The donors were split into four age groups: young (average about 16 years), middle-aged (around 37), aged (over 55) and long-lived (roughly 77). To avoid experimental bias, donors of different ages were randomly spread across the sequencing lanes. The study analyzed two additional independent replicas of 1 million unique cDNA reads from the same blood draw for two donors, one aged 18 to 30 and one aged 80 or older.

On the study overall, not on this receptor specifically: Because profiling used bulk unsorted PBMCs, naive and antigen-experienced compartments could not be compared conclusively. Total diversity estimates from one million sequenced T cells were considered lower bounds and underestimates. Compared with the aged group, the long-lived group had more naive CD4+ T cells, fewer expanded clones and increased TCR diversity, a pattern suggesting age selection. Observed TCR beta diversity per million T cells fell roughly linearly with age, and a significant reduction was already apparent by age about 36. There was a strong correlation between observed TCR beta diversity and the percentage of naive T cells measured by flow cytometry. The CMV infection status of donors was not known, potentially confounding age-related changes in expanded clonotypes.

As regards this clonotype: Its antigen is not yet known. Base quality data are lacking; no much larger clone is found one base away.

Including cysteine and phenylalanine, the CDR3 has 15 amino acids. The sequence is cut down to CDR3 DNA, 45 bases in frame from base 1. The roughly 42 donors, aged about 6 to 95 years, were systemically healthy Caucasian individuals from Russia. Around 9.9 milliliters of peripheral blood were collected from each donor into EDTA-treated Vacutainer tubes. Ficoll-Paque density-gradient centrifugation was used to isolate PBMCs, with at least 7 million per sample. Trizol reagent was used to extract total RNA from the PBMCs, yielding at least 5.5 micrograms per sample. The percentages of naive CD45RAhigh/CD27high T cells were determined by flow cytometry on a PBMC aliquot from every donor. The library came from 5' RACE. This sample was sequenced with an Illumina HiSeq 2500. The second PCR ran for roughly 6 to 11 cycles and used a J-beta primer mix along with a sample-barcoded 5' primer. A template-switch 5' adaptor carrying 12 random nucleotides introduced a unique molecular identifier onto each TCR beta cDNA molecule. Each sample yielded at least 2.5 million CDR3-containing paired-end reads. First-strand cDNA was synthesized from all RNA with the Mint cDNA synthesis kit, primed by a TRBC-specific oligonucleotide. After uracil-DNA glycosylase treatment, a first 18-cycle PCR used universal primers M1SS and BC2_uni_R on all cDNA. For the original study's pipeline: For normalization, 1 million high-quality reads, each with a distinct molecular identifier, were randomly selected from each sample. Instead of being binned into consensus sequences, reads that shared molecular identifiers were thrown out. MiTCR, set to a Q25 quality threshold and the strictest error-elimination algorithm, was used for CDR3 identification, clonotype clustering and error correction. A nonparametric unseen species model with Euler transformation was used to estimate a lower bound on total TCR beta diversity. TCRdb cleaned the public reads at Q25 with fastp, built clones with MiXCR and kept in-frame beta chains. Each record represents a unique CDR3 protein, reported with the most common genes and DNA among its rows. The V and J calls shown here were made by TCRdb, not taken from the authors' results. The sample contains 650,000 to 800,000 distinct CDR3 sequences, around 45% of them found a single time. The ten largest clones take up around 21% of the sample.

This clonotype was obtained from a man in his fifties or sixties in good health. The rearrangement combines TRBV12-3 or TRBV12-4 with TRBJ2-5; no D gene call is confident. The tail of the sequence fits TRBJ2-7 better, so the J call may be wrong. The sample taken for sequencing was blood. The encoded CDR3 is CASSPPVYLPYEQYF. The DNA is TGTGCCAGCAGCCCCCCAGTTTACCTACCCTACGAGCAGTACTTC.